The source of this TCR beta chain is a study of cytotoxic CD8 clonotypes in ibrutinib-treated CLL. Here immunoSEQ multiplex PCR was the method, and the copy in TCRdb shows in-frame clones only, minus some. The data contain tens of thousands of clones, 68% of them seen just once; the ten biggest clones take up roughly 5.9%. Germline values: CDR1 KGHSH, CDR2 LQKENI. The CDR3 totals 13 residues. With V trimmed by 3 bases and J by 7 bases, 4 bases remained unmatched. The chain carries TRBV18 and TRBJ2-5, with 8 bases fitting TRBD2. The sequence was obtained from a human donor with chronic lymphocytic leukemia. Sequencing used PBMCs, obtained after 12 months of ibrutinib treatment. CDR3 sequence: CASSPTGRGTQYF. The CDR3 DNA follows: TGTGCCAGCTCACCCACCGGGAGGGGGACCCAGTACTTC.